This T cell receptor (beta chain) comes out of a study of a mutant IDH1 vaccine in newly diagnosed glioma. Looking at the study overall: Vaccines were begun 4-6 weeks after radiotherapy alone, or with temozolomide cycles. Patients got radiotherapy, temozolomide, or both beforehand, and most got both.

On this clone itself: Antigen: not known.

The protocol was immunoSEQ multiplex PCR, while the TCRdb copy is restricted to in-frame clones and leaves out a portion. The sample shows 30,000 to 40,000 clones, roughly nine tenths of them seen only once. The CDR3 has 14 residues. Trimming stripped 3 bases from V and 4 bases from J, with 10 bases between. CDR1 is SGHRS and CDR2 is YFSETQ in the germline V gene. The sample's time point: week 47, end of study. Topical imiquimod was applied with each vaccine dose, which held 300 ug of mutant IDH1 20-mer peptide. This chain connects TRBV5-1 to TRBJ1-4, with a tentative D call TRBD1 (6 bases). The source was PBMCs, collected from a glioma patient whose treatment included an IDH1 peptide vaccine. The TCR was taken from a middle-aged man with glioma. The DNA of the CDR3 is TGCGCCAGCAGCTCGGACAGCGGTAATGAAAAACTGTTTTTT. Translation gives CASSSDSGNEKLFF.